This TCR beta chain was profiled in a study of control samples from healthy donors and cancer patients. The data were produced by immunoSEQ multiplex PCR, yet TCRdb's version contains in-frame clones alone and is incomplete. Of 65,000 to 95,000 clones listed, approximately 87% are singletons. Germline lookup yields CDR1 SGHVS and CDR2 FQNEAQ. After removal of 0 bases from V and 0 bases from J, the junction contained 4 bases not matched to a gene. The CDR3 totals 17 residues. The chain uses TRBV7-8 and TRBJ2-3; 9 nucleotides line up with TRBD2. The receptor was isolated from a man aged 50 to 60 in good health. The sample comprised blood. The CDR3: CASSLARLAASTDTQYF. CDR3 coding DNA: TGTGCCAGCAGCTTAGCCAGACTAGCGGCTAGCACAGATACGCAGTATTTT.